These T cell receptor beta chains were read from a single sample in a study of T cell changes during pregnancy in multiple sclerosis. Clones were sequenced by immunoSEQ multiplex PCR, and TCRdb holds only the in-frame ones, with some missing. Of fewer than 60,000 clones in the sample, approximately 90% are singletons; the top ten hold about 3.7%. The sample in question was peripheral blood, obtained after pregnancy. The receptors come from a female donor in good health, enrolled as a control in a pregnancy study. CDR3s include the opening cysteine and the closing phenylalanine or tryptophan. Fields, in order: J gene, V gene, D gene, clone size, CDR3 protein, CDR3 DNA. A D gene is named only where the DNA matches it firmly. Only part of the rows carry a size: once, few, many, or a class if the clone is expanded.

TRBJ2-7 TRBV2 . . CASRYSLSMGYEQYF TGTGCCAGCAGGTACAGCCTCTCGATGGGCTACGAGCAGTACTTC
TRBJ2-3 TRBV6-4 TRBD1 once CASSSTGGEDTQYF TGTGCCAGCAGTTCGACAGGGGGAGAAGATACGCAGTATTTT
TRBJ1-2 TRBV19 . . CASNRQGTSNYGYTF TGTGCCAGTAATCGGCAGGGCACATCTAACTATGGCTACACCTTC
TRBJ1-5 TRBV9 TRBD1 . CASSAGTGRHQPQHF TGTGCCAGCAGCGCTGGGACAGGGCGGCATCAGCCCCAGCATTTT
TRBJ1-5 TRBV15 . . CATSRVSQPQHF TGTGCCACCAGCAGAGTGAGCCAGCCCCAGCATTTT
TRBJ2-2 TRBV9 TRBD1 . CASSLRGLGTGELFF TGTGCCAGCAGCCTCAGGGGGCTGGGCACCGGGGAGCTGTTTTTT
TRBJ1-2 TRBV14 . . CASSQDPGRKGYTF TGTGCCAGCAGCCAAGACCCGGGGAGGAAGGGCTACACCTTC
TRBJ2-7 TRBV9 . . CASSVGDSTYEQYF TGTGCCAGCAGCGTAGGTGACTCCACCTACGAGCAGTACTTC
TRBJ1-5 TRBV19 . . CASSIVWQEPQHF TGTGCCAGTAGTATAGTTTGGCAGGAGCCCCAGCATTTT
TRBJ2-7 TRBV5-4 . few CASSFGGGLSEQYF TGTGCCAGCAGCTTCGGCGGAGGGCTGAGCGAGCAGTACTTC
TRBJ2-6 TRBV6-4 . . CASSDSNSGANVLTF TGTGCCAGCAGTGACTCTAACTCTGGGGCCAACGTCCTGACTTTC
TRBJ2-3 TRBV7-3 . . CASSPLGATTDTQYF TGTGCCAGCAGCCCCCTGGGGGCCACCACAGATACGCAGTATTTT
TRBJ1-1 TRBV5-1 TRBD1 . CASSSGDSYTEAFF TGCGCCAGCAGCTCCGGGGACAGTTACACTGAAGCTTTCTTT
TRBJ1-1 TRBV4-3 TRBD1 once CASSQETGVNTEAFF TGCGCCAGCAGCCAAGAGACAGGGGTGAACACTGAAGCTTTCTTT
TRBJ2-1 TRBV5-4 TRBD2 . CASSTLTSGPYNEQFF TGTGCCAGCAGCACCTTAACTAGCGGACCCTACAATGAGCAGTTCTTC
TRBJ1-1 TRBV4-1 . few CASSLPSGSPEAFF TGCGCCAGCAGCCTCCCCTCGGGTTCGCCTGAAGCTTTCTTT
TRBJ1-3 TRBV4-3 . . CASSQDLTASSGNTIYF TGCGCCAGCAGCCAAGATCTGACTGCCAGCTCTGGAAACACCATATATTTT
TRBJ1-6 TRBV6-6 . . CASSTVGNSPLHF TGTGCCAGCAGTACAGTGGGTAATTCACCCCTCCACTTT
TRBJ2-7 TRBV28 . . CASGEQAYEQYF TGTGCCAGCGGCGAACAGGCTTACGAGCAGTACTTC